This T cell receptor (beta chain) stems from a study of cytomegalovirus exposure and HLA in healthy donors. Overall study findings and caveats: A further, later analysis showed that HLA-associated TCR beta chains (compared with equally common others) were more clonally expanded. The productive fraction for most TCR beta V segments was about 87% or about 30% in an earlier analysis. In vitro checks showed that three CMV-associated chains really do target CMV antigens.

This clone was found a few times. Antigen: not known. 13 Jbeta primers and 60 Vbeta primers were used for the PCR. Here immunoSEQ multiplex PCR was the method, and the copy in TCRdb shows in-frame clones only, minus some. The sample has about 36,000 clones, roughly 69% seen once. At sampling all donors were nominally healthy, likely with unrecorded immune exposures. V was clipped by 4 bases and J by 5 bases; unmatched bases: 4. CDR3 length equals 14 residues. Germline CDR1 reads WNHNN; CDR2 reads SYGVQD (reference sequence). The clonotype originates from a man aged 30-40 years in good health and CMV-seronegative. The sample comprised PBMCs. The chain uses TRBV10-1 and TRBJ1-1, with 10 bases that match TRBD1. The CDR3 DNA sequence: TGCGCCAGCAGTGGGACAGGGGGAAGGACTGAAGCTTTCTTT. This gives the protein CASSGTGGRTEAFF.